One sample yielded the 29 T cell receptor beta chains listed below, sequenced in a study of shared clonotypes between healthy human individuals (TCRdb year 2020). Library prep was done by the immunoSEQ multiplex PCR assay. Drawn from immuneACCESS, this table holds only the in-frame rearrangements with V and J called that TCRdb kept. Clones are partly lost; checked studies trace under half to an unresolved V gene and leave the rest unexplained. The sample table contains about 2.1 million clones; only one count was recorded for 90% to 95% of them. The ten largest clonotypes hold about 1.7% of the sample. For the CD8 naive samples, CD45RO-negative cells were positively selected for CCR7, yielding a CD45RA+CCR7+ population from which TemRA cells were excluded. The sequenced sample consisted of naive CD8+ T cells from PBMCs. The sample's cell subset or site label is to be understood as: CD45RA+CCR7+. The receptors here all came from a young man in good health. Some clones in this sample may be carry-over from other donors' samples.

The rearrangement uses TRBV28 and TRBJ1-2; D gene uncertain. CDR1 and CDR2 (germline): MDHEN, SYDVKM. This CDR3 region has 13 residues. Trimming pared 8 bases from V and 6 bases from J, leaving 16 bases between. CDR3 amino acids: CASGRRQIDGYTF. The CDR3 region has the DNA TGTGCCAGCGGCCGCAGACAAATAGATGGCTACACCTTC.

The CDR3 region is CASSQEAGLNTEAFF. Here the CDR3 DNA reads TGCGCCAGCAGCCAAGAAGCAGGTTTGAACACTGAAGCTTTCTTT. This chain joins TRBV4-1 and TRBJ1-1, with D uncertain. The V and J ends lost 0 bases and 0 bases respectively, with 8 bases between them. The germline V gene has CDR1 MGHRA and CDR2 YSYEKL. The CDR3 has 15 residues.

The rearrangement joins TRBV19 to TRBJ2-5; D is unclear. Germline values: CDR1 LNHDA, CDR2 SQIVND (reference sequence). CDR3 length: 13 amino acids. Trimming left V 4 bases short and J 4 bases short, with 10 bases between. CDR3 coding DNA: TGTGCCAGTAGTACAGCGAGGCGAGAGACCCAGTACTTC. Residues: CASSTARRETQYF.

The J gene is TRBJ2-1, the V gene TRBV28, with 8 bases matching TRBD2. This CDR3 has 14 amino acids. CDR1 and CDR2 (germline): MDHEN, SYDVKM. Unmatched junction bases numbered 2, after V lost 4 bases and J lost 3 bases. The chain's CDR3 is CASSSAGGYNEQFF. In DNA form, the CDR3 reads TGTGCCAGCAGTTCTGCGGGGGGCTACAATGAGCAGTTCTTC.

The chain couples TRBV4-3 to TRBJ2-1; 7 nucleotides match TRBD2. Germline CDR1 is LGHNA and CDR2 is YSLEER. The CDR3 runs 16 residues. V lost 2 bases, J lost 4 bases, and 8 bases stayed unmatched. CDR3 loop: CASSQTFSGGYNEQFF. CDR3 in DNA: TGCGCCAGCAGCCAAACTTTTTCGGGGGGTTACAATGAGCAGTTCTTC.

The chain employs TRBV14 and TRBJ2-1, with a tentative D call TRBD2 (6 bases). Between the trimmed V and J ends, which lost 0 bases and 2 bases, there was a span of 14 bases. CDR1 and CDR2 from the germline V gene are SGHDN and FVKESK. The CDR3 extends over 17 amino acids. The CDR3: CASSQDWAGPTYNEQFF. As DNA, the CDR3 is TGTGCCAGCAGCCAAGATTGGGCGGGACCCACCTACAATGAGCAGTTCTTC.

The chain couples TRBV7-9 to TRBJ1-5, with 7 bases lining up with TRBD1. The CDR3 runs 14 residues. Germline V CDR1 and CDR2: SEHNR, FQNEAQ (reference sequence). The ends lost 9 bases at V and 5 bases at J; junction bases unmatched: 10. The DNA of the CDR3 is TGTGCCAGTGGTGAGACAGGGAGAGATCAGCCCCAGCATTTT. This encodes CASGETGRDQPQHF.

The chain carries TRBV7-9 and TRBJ1-1; unclear D gene. V was clipped by 4 bases and J by 5 bases, with 11 bases between them. Germline V CDR1 and CDR2: SEHNR, FQNEAQ (reference sequence). The CDR3 loop spans 13 amino acids. In nucleotides, the CDR3 is TGTGCCAGCAGCTCCAGTCATAATACTGAAGCTTTCTTT. Translating gives CASSSSHNTEAFF.

The chain combines TRBV19 with TRBJ2-1; 12 bases are shared with TRBD2. V was pared by 0 bases and J by 7 bases, with 7 bases of the junction left unmatched. Germline CDR1 reads LNHDA; CDR2 reads SQIVND (reference sequence). CDR3 size: 17 residues. The DNA for the CDR3 is TGTGCCAGTAGTATAGAACTAGCGGGAGGATCGGGGAATGAGCAGTTCTTC. Its protein product is CASSIELAGGSGNEQFF.

The sample holds one count of this clone. The chain links TRBV11-2 to TRBJ2-7, with D possibly being TRBD2 (5 bases). The V gene's germline CDR1 is SGHAT and CDR2 FQNNGV. V was cut by 3 bases and J by 4 bases, with 16 bases left in between. The CDR3 is made up of 15 amino acids. This chain's CDR3 is CASSFSSGRSYEQYF. The CDR3 DNA is TGTGCCAGCAGCTTCAGCAGCGGTCGGAGTTACGAGCAGTACTTC.

The chain carries TRBV5-6 and TRBJ2-7; 10 nucleotides line up with TRBD1. CDR1 is SGHDT, CDR2 YYEEEE, per germline. The CDR3 consists of 14 residues. Unmatched junction bases numbered 5, after V lost 2 bases and J lost 6 bases. CDR3 sequence reads: CASSFGTGEVEQYF. In DNA, the CDR3 is TGTGCCAGCAGCTTCGGGACAGGGGAGGTCGAGCAGTACTTC.

The gene calls are TRBV27 and TRBJ2-1, with D hard to call. The V end lost 7 bases, the J end lost 8 bases, and 18 bases lay between the germline ends. The CDR3 length is 14 residues. Per germline, CDR1 MNHEY and CDR2 SMNVEV (reference sequence). Here the CDR3 reads CASNGIPPVDEQFF. The CDR3 DNA sequence: TGTGCCAGCAACGGAATCCCTCCTGTGGATGAGCAGTTCTTC.

V gene TRBV10-3 combines with J gene TRBJ2-1; 10 bases are a match to TRBD2. With V trimmed by 8 bases and J by 2 bases, 9 bases remained unmatched. Germline-derived CDR1 and CDR2 are ENHRY and SYGVKD. The CDR3 loop spans 16 amino acids. The CDR3 DNA is TGTGCCATCGCCCCAACTAGCGGGATTCCCTACAATGAGCAGTTCTTC. Translating gives CAIAPTSGIPYNEQFF.

Of note for this clone: The sample carries other DNA sequences with the same CDR3. The J gene is TRBJ2-7, the V gene TRBV19, with TRBD2 matching 13 bases. This CDR3 is 14 amino acids long. V gave up 9 bases and J gave up 4 bases; unmatched junction bases: 6. Per germline, CDR1 LNHDA and CDR2 SQIVND (reference sequence). The CDR3 is CASSPGLAGYEQYF. The CDR3 DNA follows: TGTGCCAGCTCCCCGGGACTAGCGGGATACGAGCAGTACTTC.

The V and J genes are TRBV7-9 and TRBJ1-1; D gene uncertain. This CDR3 has 13 amino acids. The germline V gene encodes CDR1 SEHNR and CDR2 FQNEAQ (reference sequence). Trimming removed 1 base from V and 13 bases from J, with 16 bases in between. The CDR3 sequence: CASSLDSPFLGFF. Here the CDR3 DNA reads TGTGCCAGCAGCTTAGACAGCCCCTTCTTAGGTTTCTTT.

The rearrangement joins TRBV7-9 to TRBJ1-1; D gene uncertain. CDR3 length: 12 residues. From germline, CDR1 is SEHNR and CDR2 FQNEAQ (reference sequence). V lost 2 bases and J lost 7, with 8 bases in between. The CDR3, as DNA: TGTGCCAGCAGCTTAAAAGGGATTGAAGCTTTCTTT. Translating it yields CASSLKGIEAFF. Full variable domain (remainder filled in from reference TRBV7-9 and TRBJ1-1): DTGVSQNPRHKITKRGQNVTFRCDPISEHNRLYWYRQTLGQGPEFLTYFQNEAQLEKSRLLSDRFSAERPKGSFSTLEIQRTEQGDSAMYLCASSLKGIEAFFGQGTRLTVV.

CDR3 coding DNA: TGTGCCAGCGGGACAGGGTTAAGGGAGCAGTACTTC. Translated: CASGTGLREQYF. This chain uses TRBV27 with TRBJ2-7; 9 bases fit TRBD1. Looked up from germline, CDR1 is MNHEY and CDR2 is SMNVEV (reference sequence). V was pared by 8 bases and J by 7 bases, with 6 bases of the junction left unmatched. CDR3 size: 12 residues.

The genes are TRBV7-9 and TRBJ2-5; 7 positions match TRBD1. Germline V gene lookup returns CDR1 SEHNR and CDR2 FQNEAQ (reference sequence). The CDR3 loop spans 16 amino acids. V dropped 5 bases and J dropped 0; count of bases not matched to a gene: 9. CDR3 bases: TGTGCCAGCAGCCATACCGGGACAGACTACCAAGAGACCCAGTACTTC. It encodes CASSHTGTDYQETQYF. The full variable domain, in which reference TRBV7-9 and TRBJ2-5 provide the parts outside the CDR3, is DTGVSQNPRHKITKRGQNVTFRCDPISEHNRLYWYRQTLGQGPEFLTYFQNEAQLEKSRLLSDRFSAERPKGSFSTLEIQRTEQGDSAMYLCASSHTGTDYQETQYFGPGTRLLVL.

The chain is built from TRBV23-1 and TRBJ1-5, with 8 bases aligning to TRBD1. TRBV23-1 is an ORF, with its function uncertain. The CDR3 extends over 16 amino acids. J lost 4 bases, V lost 4 bases, and 9 bases had no gene match. The CDR3 sequence is CASSRRTGLPNQPQHF. The DNA of the CDR3 is TGCGCCAGCAGTCGGCGGACAGGGCTACCTAATCAGCCCCAGCATTTT.

The rearrangement joins TRBV27 to TRBJ2-1; 9 nucleotides match TRBD1. The germline CDR1 and CDR2 sequences are MNHEY and SMNVEV (reference sequence). CDR3 size: 17 residues. The V segment lost 6 bases and the J segment 7 bases; nucleotides outside the gene matches: 16. The CDR3 region is CASSADRGGERRNEQFF. CDR3 DNA sequence: TGTGCCAGCAGCGCGGACAGGGGCGGTGAAAGAAGGAATGAGCAGTTCTTC.

V gene TRBV19 combines with J gene TRBJ2-1, with D perhaps matching TRBD1 (6 bases). V was pared by 9 bases and J by 2 bases, with 41 bases between. CDR1 LNHDA and CDR2 SQIVND come from the germline V gene (reference sequence). There are 23 residues in the CDR3. In DNA form, the CDR3 reads TGTGCCAGCTTGGGAAATCCAAACGTACAGGGTCCTGCCAAGCGTCCTACCTACAATGAGCAGTTCTTC. Protein product: CASLGNPNVQGPAKRPTYNEQFF.

This CDR3 is CASRQLIAYSYEQYF. CDR3 DNA: TGTGCCAGCAGGCAGCTTATTGCCTACTCCTACGAGCAGTACTTC. This chain links TRBV27 with TRBJ2-7; D is unresolved. Germline V lookup: CDR1 MNHEY, CDR2 SMNVEV (reference sequence). The CDR3 is made up of 15 amino acids. V lost 6 bases and J 0 bases, leaving 15 bases between the germline ends.

The chain joins TRBV29-1 to TRBJ1-1; no firm D call. The ends were cut back, 4 bases at V and 1 base at J, with 7 bases in the middle. Germline CDR1 reads SQVTM; CDR2 reads ANQGSEA. This CDR3 region has 12 residues. The CDR3 is CSVGPQNTEAFF. As DNA, the CDR3 is TGCAGCGTTGGTCCTCAGAACACTGAAGCTTTCTTT.

This chain links TRBV29-1 with TRBJ2-2; 9 positions match TRBD1. The J segment lost 0 bases and the V segment lost 7 bases, leaving 15 bases of the junction unmatched. The CDR3 has 18 residues. Germline V gives CDR1 SQVTM, CDR2 ANQGSEA. CDR3 amino acids: CSGDRDREDKANTGELFF. The CDR3, as DNA: TGCAGCGGGGACCGGGACAGGGAAGATAAAGCGAACACCGGGGAGCTGTTTTTT.

CDR3 bases: TGTGCCAGCAGCCCGCACTCCCGACAGGGGAGGATTCAGCCCCAGCATTTT. It specifies CASSPHSRQGRIQPQHF. The chain carries TRBV7-8 and TRBJ1-5, with 8 bases that match TRBD1. The CDR3 runs to 17 residues. J gave up 6 bases and V 5 bases, and 15 bases lay outside the gene matches. Germline CDR1 SGHVS, CDR2 FQNEAQ.

The V gene is TRBV2, the J gene TRBJ2-3; 8 bases line up with TRBD2. Losses at the gene ends were 5 bases for V and 2 bases for J; bases not matched to a gene: 6. The CDR3 has 15 amino acids. Germline assignment: CDR1 SNHLY and CDR2 FYNNEI. The CDR3 bases are TGTGCCAGCAGTTCAACTAGCGGCCTCACAGATACGCAGTATTTT. Translation gives CASSSTSGLTDTQYF.

V gene TRBV4-3 combines with J gene TRBJ1-1; maybe TRBD1 (5 bases). In germline, CDR1 is LGHNA, CDR2 YSLEER. There are 18 residues in the CDR3. With 1 base removed from V and 7 bases from J, the gap between germline ends came to 25 bases. CDR3 DNA: TGCGCCAGCAGCCAAGGGTCGGGCGCGGTAATTGGGACGAGTGAAGCTTTCTTT. Its translation: CASSQGSGAVIGTSEAFF.

This chain joins TRBV7-2 and TRBJ2-1; TRBD2 matches 8 bases. Germline trimming cut 5 bases from V and 6 bases from J; bases unmatched to any gene: 9. CDR3 length: 15 residues. The V gene's germline CDR1 is SGHTA and CDR2 FQGNSA. This CDR3 is CASSLLRLASNEQFF. The CDR3 bases are TGTGCCAGCAGCCTATTAAGACTAGCGAGCAATGAGCAGTTCTTC. Drawing the rest from reference TRBV7-2 and TRBJ2-1, the complete variable domain is GAGVSQSPSNKVTEKGKDVELRCDPISGHTALYWYRQSLGQGLEFLIYFQGNSAPDKSGLPSDRFSAERTGGSVSTLTIQRTQQEDSAVYLCASSLLRLASNEQFFGPGTRLTVL.

The chain couples TRBV7-2 to TRBJ1-2, with 7 bases that match TRBD1. The V gene's germline CDR1 is SGHTA and CDR2 FQGNSA. With 5 bases clipped from V and 1 base from J, the junction kept 4 bases outside the gene matches. The CDR3 consists of 14 residues. CDR3 sequence reads: CASSAYRGNYGYTF. The DNA of the CDR3 is TGTGCCAGCAGCGCCTACAGGGGTAACTATGGCTACACCTTC.